Sequencing of this TCR beta chain was carried out in a study of T cell responses to AZD1222 COVID-19 vaccine. The germline gives CDR1 SNHLY, CDR2 FYNNEI. V lost 6 bases to trimming and J lost 6 bases, with 11 bases between them. There are 12 residues in the CDR3. Some clones are missing from TCRdb's copy, which holds only in-frame ones; the method was immunoSEQ multiplex PCR. The sample comprises around 150,000 clones, approximately 90% of which are singletons, and roughly 2% rests with the top ten. The rearrangement joins TRBV2 to TRBJ1-2, with D hard to call. The sequences come from peripheral blood, collected on day 0 of AZD1222 vaccination. This sequence was found in an adult in good health. The CDR3 DNA reads TGTGCCAGCAGGTTTAGGGTTGATGGCTACACCTTC. Protein: CASRFRVDGYTF.